The next 2 T cell receptor beta chains were all read from a single sample in a study of blood T cell repertoires in COVID-19 (TCRdb year 2020). The library relied on the immunoSEQ multiplex PCR assay. The clones in this table, taken by TCRdb from immuneACCESS, are in-frame only. Not every clone is retained; where verified, under half of the shortfall comes from an unresolved V gene, and the cause of the rest is unknown. Here the sample has over 150,000 clones; 65% to 85% occur a single time. The top ten clones comprise under 3% of the sample. The specimen sequenced was peripheral blood. The receptors were gathered from a woman in her sixties with acute or convalescent COVID-19.

The V gene is TRBV6-5, the J gene TRBJ1-6; 9 bases fit TRBD1. The trim removed 0 bases at V and 9 bases at J, leaving 3 bases unmatched. Germline CDR1 reads MNHEY; CDR2 reads SVGAGI. The CDR3 spans 15 residues. The CDR3 region has the DNA TGTGCCAGCAGTTACTCGAACAGGGGGCTTTCACCCCTCCACTTT. As protein: CASSYSNRGLSPLHF.

The chain recombines TRBV6-5 with TRBJ1-4; 9 bases map to TRBD1. V dropped 5 bases and J dropped 6; count of bases not matched to a gene: 4. CDR1 MNHEY and CDR2 SVGAGI come from the germline V gene. This CDR3 has 14 amino acids. The CDR3 nucleotides are TGTGCCAGCAGTCGGACAGGGGTCGATGAAAAACTGTTTTTT. Translating gives CASSRTGVDEKLFF.